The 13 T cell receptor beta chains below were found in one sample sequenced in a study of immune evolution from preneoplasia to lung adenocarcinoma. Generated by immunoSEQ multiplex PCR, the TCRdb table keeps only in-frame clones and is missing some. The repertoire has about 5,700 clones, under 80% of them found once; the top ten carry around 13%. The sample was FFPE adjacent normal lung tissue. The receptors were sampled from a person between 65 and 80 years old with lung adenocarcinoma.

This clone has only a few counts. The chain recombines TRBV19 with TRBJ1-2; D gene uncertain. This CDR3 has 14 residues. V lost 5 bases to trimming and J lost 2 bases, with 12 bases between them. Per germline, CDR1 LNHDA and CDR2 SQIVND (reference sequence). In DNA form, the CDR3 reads TGTGCCAGTAGTCCCAGCGGGGTAAACTATGGCTACACCTTC. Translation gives CASSPSGVNYGYTF.

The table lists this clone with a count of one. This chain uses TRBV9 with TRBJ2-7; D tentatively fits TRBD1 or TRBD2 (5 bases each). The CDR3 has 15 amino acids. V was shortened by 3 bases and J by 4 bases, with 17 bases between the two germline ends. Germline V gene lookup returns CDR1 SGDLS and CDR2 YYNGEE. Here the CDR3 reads CASSEGTGPIYEQYF. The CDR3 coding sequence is TGTGCCAGCAGCGAAGGAACGGGACCCATATACGAGCAGTACTTC.

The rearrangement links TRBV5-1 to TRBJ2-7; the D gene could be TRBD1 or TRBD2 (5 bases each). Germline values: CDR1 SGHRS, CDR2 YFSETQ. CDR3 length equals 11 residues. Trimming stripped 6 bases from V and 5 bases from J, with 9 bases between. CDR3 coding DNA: TGCGCCAGCATGAGGGGTCACGAGCAGTACTTC. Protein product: CASMRGHEQYF. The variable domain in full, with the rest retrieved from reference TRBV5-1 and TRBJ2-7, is KAGVTQTPRYLIKTRGQQVTLSCSPISGHRSVSWYQQTPGQGLQFLFEYFSETQRNKGNFPGRFSGRQFSNSRSEMNVSTLELGDSALYLCASMRGHEQYFGPGTRLTVT.

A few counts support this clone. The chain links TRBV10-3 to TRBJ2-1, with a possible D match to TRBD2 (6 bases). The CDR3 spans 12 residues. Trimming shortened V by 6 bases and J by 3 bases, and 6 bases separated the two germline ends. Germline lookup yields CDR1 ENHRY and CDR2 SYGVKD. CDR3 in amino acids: CAISGSYNEQFF. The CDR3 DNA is TGTGCCATCAGCGGGAGCTACAATGAGCAGTTCTTC.

The CDR3 DNA follows: TGTGCCAGCAAAGGGTACGAGCAGTACTTC. As protein: CASKGYEQYF. The chain recombines TRBV2 with TRBJ2-7; no reliable D call. CDR3 size: 10 residues. Trimming pared 7 bases from V and 4 bases from J, leaving 5 bases between. Germline loops: CDR1 SNHLY, CDR2 FYNNEI.

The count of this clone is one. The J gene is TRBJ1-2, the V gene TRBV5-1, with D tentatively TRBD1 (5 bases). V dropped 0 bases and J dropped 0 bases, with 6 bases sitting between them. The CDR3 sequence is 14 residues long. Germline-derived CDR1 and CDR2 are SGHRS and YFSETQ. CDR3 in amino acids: CASSLGQSNYGYTF. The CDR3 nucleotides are TGCGCCAGCAGCTTGGGACAGTCTAACTATGGCTACACCTTC.

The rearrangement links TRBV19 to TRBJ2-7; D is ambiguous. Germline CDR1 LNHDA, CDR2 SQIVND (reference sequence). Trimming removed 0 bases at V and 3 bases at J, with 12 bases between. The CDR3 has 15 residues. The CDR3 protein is CASSIDSSIDYEQYF. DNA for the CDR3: TGTGCCAGTAGTATAGATTCTTCCATCGACTACGAGCAGTACTTC.

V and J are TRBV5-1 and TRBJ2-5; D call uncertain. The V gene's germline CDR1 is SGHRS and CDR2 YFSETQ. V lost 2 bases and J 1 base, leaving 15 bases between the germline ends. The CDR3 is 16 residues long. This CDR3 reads CASSLGWGYPQETQYF. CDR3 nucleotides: TGCGCCAGCAGCTTAGGTTGGGGTTATCCCCAAGAGACCCAGTACTTC.

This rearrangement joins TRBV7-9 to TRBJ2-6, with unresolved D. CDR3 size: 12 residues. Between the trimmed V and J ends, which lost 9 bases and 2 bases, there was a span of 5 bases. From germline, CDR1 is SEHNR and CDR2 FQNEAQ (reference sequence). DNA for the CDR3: TGTGCCAGTCGTCCTGGGGCCAACGTCCTGACTTTC. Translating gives CASRPGANVLTF.

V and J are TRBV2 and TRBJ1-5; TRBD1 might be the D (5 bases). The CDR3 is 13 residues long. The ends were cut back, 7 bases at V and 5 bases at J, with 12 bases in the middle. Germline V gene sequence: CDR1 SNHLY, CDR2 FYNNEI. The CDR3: CASKDSRDQPQHF. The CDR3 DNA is TGTGCCAGCAAAGACAGTCGAGATCAGCCCCAGCATTTT.

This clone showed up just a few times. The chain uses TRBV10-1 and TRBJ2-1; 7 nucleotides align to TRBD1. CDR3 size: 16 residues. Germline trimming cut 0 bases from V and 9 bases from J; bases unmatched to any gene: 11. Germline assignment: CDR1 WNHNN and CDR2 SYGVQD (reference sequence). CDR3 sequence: CASSESMDRPFGEQFF. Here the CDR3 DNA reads TGCGCCAGCAGTGAGTCGATGGACAGGCCATTCGGTGAGCAGTTCTTC.

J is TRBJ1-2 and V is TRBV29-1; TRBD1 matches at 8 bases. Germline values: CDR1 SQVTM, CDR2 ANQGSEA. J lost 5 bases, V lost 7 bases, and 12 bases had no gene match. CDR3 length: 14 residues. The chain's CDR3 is CSALSSGQAYGYTF. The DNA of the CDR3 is TGCAGCGCCCTTAGTTCGGGACAGGCTTATGGCTACACCTTC.

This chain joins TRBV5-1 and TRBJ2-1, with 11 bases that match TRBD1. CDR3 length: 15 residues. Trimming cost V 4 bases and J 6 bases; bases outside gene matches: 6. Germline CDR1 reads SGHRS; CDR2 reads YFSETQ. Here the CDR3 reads CASSEGTGGSNEQFF. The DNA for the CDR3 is TGCGCCAGCAGCGAAGGGACAGGGGGAAGCAATGAGCAGTTCTTC.